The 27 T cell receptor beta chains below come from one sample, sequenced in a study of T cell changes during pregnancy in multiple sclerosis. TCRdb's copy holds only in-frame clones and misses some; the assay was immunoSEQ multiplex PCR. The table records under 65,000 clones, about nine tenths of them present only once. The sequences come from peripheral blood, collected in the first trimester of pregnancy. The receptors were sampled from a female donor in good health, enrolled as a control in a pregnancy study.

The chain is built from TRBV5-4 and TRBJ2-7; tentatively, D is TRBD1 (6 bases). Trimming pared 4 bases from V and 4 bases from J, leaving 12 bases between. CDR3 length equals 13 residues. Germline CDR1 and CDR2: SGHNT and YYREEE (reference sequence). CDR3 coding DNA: TGTGCCAGCAGCCTTGGGACACGGTACGAGCAGTACTTC. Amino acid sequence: CASSLGTRYEQYF.

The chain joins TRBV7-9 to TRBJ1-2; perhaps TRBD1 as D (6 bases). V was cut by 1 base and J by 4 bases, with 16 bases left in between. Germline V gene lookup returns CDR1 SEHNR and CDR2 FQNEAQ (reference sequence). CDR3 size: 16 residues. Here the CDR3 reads CASSLEGTGNFYGYTF. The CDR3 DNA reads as TGTGCCAGCAGCTTAGAGGGAACAGGGAATTTCTATGGCTACACCTTC.

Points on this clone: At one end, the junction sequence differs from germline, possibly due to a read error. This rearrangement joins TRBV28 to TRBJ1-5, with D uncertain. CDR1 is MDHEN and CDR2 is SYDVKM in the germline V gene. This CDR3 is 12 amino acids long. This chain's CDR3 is CASREGNQPQHF. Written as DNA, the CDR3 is TGTGCCAGCCGAGAGGGCAACCAGCCCCAGCATTTT.

CDR3 sequence reads: CASTADGVGNTIYF. In DNA, the CDR3 is TGTGCCAGCACGGCAGACGGGGTTGGAAACACCATATATTTT. V and J are TRBV2 and TRBJ1-3, with unresolved D. The CDR3 consists of 14 residues. Germline CDR1 SNHLY, CDR2 FYNNEI. V lost 7 bases and J 3 bases, leaving 13 bases between the germline ends.

CDR3 DNA sequence: TGTGCCAGCAGCTCCGGGACAGCTTTTAATCAGCCCCAGCATTTT. This encodes CASSSGTAFNQPQHF. V gene TRBV7-2 combines with J gene TRBJ1-5, with TRBD1 matching over 7 bases. Germline trimming cut 4 bases from V and 4 bases from J; bases unmatched to any gene: 7. The CDR3 extends over 15 amino acids. In germline, CDR1 is SGHTA, CDR2 FQGNSA.

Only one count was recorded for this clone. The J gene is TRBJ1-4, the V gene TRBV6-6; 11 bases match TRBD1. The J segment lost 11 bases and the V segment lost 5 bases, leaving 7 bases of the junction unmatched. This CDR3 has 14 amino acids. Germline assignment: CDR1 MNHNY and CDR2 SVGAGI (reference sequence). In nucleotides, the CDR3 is TGTGCCAGCAGTCCTAGGGGACAGGGGGACAAACTGTTTTTT. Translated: CASSPRGQGDKLFF.

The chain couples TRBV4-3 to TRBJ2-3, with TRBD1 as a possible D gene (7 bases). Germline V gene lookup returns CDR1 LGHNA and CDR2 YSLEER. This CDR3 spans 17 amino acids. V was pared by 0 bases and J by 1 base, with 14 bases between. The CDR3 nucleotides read TGCGCCAGCAGCCAAGATGAAGGGGGCGGGGGCACAGATACGCAGTATTTT. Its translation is CASSQDEGGGGTDTQYF.

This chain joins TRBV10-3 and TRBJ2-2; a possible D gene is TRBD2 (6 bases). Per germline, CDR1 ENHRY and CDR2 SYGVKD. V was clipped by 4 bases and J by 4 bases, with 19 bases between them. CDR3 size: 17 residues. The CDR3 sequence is CAISGLFGGTGTGELFF. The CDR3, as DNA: TGTGCCATCAGTGGTTTATTCGGGGGTACGGGCACCGGGGAGCTGTTTTTT.

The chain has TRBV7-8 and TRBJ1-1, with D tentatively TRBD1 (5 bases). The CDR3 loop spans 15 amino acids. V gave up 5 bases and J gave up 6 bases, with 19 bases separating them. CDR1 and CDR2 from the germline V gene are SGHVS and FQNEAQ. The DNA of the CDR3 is TGTGCCAGCAGCCCGTTGTTAATTAAGGGGCCTGAAGCTTTCTTT. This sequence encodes CASSPLLIKGPEAFF.

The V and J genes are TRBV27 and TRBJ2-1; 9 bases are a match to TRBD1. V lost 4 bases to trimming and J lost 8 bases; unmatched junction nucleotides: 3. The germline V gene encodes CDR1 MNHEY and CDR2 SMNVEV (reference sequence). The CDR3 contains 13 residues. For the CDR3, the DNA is TGTGCCAGCAGTTGGGGGACAGGGTATGAGCAGTTCTTC. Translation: CASSWGTGYEQFF.

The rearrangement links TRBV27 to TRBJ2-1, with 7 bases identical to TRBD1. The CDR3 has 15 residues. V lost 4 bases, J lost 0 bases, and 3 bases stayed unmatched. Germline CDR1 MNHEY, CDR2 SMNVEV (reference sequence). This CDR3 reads CASSSDRSSYNEQFF. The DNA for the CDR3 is TGTGCCAGCAGTTCGGACAGGAGCTCCTACAATGAGCAGTTCTTC.

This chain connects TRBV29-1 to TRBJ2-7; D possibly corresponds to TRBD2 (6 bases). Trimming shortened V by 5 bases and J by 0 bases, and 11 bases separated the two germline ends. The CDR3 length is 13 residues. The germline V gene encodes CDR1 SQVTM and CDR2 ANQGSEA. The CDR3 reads CSVYRGSSYEQYF. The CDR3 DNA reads TGCAGCGTTTATCGGGGGAGCTCCTACGAGCAGTACTTC.

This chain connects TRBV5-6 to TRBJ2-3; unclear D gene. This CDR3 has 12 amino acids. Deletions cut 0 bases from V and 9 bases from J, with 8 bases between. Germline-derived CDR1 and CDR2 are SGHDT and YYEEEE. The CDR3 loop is CASSLGAKTQYF. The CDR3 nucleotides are TGTGCCAGCAGCTTGGGAGCAAAAACGCAGTATTTT. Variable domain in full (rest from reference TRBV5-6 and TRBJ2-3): DAGVTQSPTHLIKTRGQQVTLRCSPKSGHDTVSWYQQALGQGPQFIFQYYEEEERQRGNFPDRFSGHQFPNYSSELNVNALLLGDSALYLCASSLGAKTQYFGPGTRLTVL.

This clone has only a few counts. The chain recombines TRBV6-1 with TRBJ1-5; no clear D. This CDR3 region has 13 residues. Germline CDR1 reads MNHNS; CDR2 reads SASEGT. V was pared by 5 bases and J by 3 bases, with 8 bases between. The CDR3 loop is CASSSVSNQPQHF. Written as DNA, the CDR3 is TGTGCCAGCAGTTCGGTCTCCAATCAGCCCCAGCATTTT.

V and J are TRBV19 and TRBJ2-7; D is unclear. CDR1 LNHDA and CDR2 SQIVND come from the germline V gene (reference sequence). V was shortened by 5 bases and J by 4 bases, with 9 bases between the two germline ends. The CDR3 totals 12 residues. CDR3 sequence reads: CASSARQYEQYF. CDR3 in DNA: TGTGCCAGTAGTGCCCGCCAGTACGAGCAGTACTTC.

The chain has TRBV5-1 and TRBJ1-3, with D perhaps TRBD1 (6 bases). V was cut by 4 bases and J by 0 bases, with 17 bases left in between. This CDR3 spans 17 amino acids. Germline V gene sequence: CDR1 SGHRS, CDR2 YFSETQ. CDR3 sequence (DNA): TGCGCCAGCAGCCTTTTTTCGACAGGTGTCTCTGGAAACACCATATATTTT. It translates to CASSLFSTGVSGNTIYF.

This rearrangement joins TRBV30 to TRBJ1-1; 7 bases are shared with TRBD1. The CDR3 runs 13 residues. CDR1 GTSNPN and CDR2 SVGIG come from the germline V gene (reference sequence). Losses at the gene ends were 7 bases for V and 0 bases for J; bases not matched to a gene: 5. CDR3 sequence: CASPGQMNTEAFF. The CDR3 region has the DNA TGTGCCTCCCCGGGACAGATGAACACTGAAGCTTTCTTT.

The CDR3 loop is CASSSRLAGETGELFF. DNA for the CDR3: TGTGCCAGCAGTTCCAGACTAGCGGGAGAAACCGGGGAGCTGTTTTTT. The rearrangement joins TRBV6-6 to TRBJ2-2, with 12 bases identical to TRBD2. Germline V gene lookup returns CDR1 MNHNY and CDR2 SVGAGI (reference sequence). CDR3 size: 16 residues. J lost 5 bases, V lost 4 bases, and 5 bases had no gene match.

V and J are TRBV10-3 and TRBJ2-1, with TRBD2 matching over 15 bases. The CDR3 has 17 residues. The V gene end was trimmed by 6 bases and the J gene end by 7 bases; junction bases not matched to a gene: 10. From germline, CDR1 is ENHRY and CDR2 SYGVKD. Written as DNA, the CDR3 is TGTGCCATCAGCTCCTGGACTAGCGGGGGGGTGGGGAATGAGCAGTTCTTC. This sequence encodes CAISSWTSGGVGNEQFF.

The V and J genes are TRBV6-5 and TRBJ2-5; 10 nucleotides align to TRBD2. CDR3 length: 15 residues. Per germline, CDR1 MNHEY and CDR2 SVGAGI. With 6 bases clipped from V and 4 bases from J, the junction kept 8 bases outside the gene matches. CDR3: CASRRDLAGVETQYF. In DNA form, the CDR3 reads TGTGCCAGCAGACGCGACCTAGCGGGGGTAGAGACCCAGTACTTC.

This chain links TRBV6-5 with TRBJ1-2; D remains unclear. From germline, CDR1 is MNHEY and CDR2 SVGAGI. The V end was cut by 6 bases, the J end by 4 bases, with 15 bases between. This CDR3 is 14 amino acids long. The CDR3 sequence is CASSLDLTGYGYTF. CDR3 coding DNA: TGTGCCAGCAGCCTCGACCTGACGGGCTATGGCTACACCTTC.

The CDR3 region is CATSARTGAELGQPQHF. The CDR3 nucleotides are TGTGCCACCAGCGCTCGGACAGGGGCGGAATTAGGTCAGCCCCAGCATTTT. The chain is built from TRBV15 and TRBJ1-5; 9 bases align to TRBD1. Germline CDR1 reads LNHNV; CDR2 reads YYDKDF (reference sequence). The CDR3 sequence is 17 residues long. With V trimmed by 5 bases and J by 6 bases, 14 bases remained unmatched. Full variable domain (remainder filled in from reference TRBV15 and TRBJ1-5): DAMVIQNPRYQVTQFGKPVTLSCSQTLNHNVMYWYQQKSSQAPKLLFHYYDKDFNNEADTPDNFQSRRPNTSFCFLDIRSPGLGDTAMYLCATSARTGAELGQPQHFGDGTRLSIL.

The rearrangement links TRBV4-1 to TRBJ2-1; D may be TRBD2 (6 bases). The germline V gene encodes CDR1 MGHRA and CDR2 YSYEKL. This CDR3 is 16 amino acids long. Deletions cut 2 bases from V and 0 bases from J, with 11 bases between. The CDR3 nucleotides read TGCGCCAGCAGCCAATCGGGCGGGGTCTCCTACAATGAGCAGTTCTTC. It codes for CASSQSGGVSYNEQFF.

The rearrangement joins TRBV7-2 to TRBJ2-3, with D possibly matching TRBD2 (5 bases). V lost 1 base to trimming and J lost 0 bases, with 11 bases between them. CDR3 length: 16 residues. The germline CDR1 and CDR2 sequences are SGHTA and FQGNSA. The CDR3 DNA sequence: TGTGCCAGCAGCTTAGATCAAGGGAGAAGCACAGATACGCAGTATTTT. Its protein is CASSLDQGRSTDTQYF.

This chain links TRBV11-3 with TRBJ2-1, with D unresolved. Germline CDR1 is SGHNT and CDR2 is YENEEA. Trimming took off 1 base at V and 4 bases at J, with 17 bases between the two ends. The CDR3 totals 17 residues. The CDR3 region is CASSLGAGQLIYNEQFF. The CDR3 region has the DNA TGTGCCAGCAGCTTAGGTGCTGGGCAGTTAATTTACAATGAGCAGTTCTTC.

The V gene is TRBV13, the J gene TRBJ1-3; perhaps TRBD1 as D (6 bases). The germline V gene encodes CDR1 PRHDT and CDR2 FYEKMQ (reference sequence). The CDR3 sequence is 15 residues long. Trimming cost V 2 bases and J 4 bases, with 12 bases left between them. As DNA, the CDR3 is TGTGCCAGCAGCTTACGGGGGGCGGGCGGAAACACCATATATTTT. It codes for CASSLRGAGGNTIYF.

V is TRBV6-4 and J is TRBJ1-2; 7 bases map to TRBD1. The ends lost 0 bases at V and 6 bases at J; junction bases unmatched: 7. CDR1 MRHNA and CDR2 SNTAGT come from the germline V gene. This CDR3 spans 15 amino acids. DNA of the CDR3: TGTGCCAGCAGTGACTCGATGGACAGGTCGAATGGCTACACCTTC. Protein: CASSDSMDRSNGYTF.